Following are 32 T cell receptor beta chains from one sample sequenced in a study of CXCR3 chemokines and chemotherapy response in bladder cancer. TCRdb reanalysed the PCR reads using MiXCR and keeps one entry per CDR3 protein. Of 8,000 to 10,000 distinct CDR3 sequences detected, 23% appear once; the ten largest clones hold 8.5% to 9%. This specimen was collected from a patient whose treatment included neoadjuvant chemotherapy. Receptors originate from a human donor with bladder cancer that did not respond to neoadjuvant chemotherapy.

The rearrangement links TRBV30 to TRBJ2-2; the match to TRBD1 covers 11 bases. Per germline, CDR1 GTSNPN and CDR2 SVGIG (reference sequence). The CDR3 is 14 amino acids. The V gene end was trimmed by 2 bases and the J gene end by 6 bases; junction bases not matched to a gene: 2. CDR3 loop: CAWSQGQGAGELFF. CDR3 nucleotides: TGTGCCTGGAGTCAGGGACAGGGGGCCGGGGAGCTGTTTTTT.

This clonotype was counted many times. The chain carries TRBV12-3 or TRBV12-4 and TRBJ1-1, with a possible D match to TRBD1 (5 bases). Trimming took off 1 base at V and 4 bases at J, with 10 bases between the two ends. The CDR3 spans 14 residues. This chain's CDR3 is CASSLGGVGTEAFF. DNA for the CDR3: TGTGCCAGCAGTTTAGGAGGGGTGGGCACTGAAGCTTTCTTT.

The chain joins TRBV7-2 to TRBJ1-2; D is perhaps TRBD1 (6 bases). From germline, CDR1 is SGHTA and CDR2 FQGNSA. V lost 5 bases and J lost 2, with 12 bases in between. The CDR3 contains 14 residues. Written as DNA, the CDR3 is TGTGCCAGCAGCGACGGACAGTCAAACTATGGCTACACCTTC. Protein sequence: CASSDGQSNYGYTF.

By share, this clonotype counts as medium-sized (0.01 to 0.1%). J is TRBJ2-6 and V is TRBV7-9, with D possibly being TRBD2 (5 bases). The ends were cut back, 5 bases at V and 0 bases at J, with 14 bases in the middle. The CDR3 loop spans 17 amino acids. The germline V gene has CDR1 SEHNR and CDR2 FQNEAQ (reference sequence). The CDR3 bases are TGTGCCAGCAGCGTCGCGGGTCTCAGCTCTGGGGCCAACGTCCTGACTTTC. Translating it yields CASSVAGLSSGANVLTF. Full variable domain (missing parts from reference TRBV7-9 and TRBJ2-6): DTGVSQNPRHKITKRGQNVTFRCDPISEHNRLYWYRQTLGQGPEFLTYFQNEAQLEKSRLLSDRFSAERPKGSFSTLEIQRTEQGDSAMYLCASSVAGLSSGANVLTFGAGSRLTVL.

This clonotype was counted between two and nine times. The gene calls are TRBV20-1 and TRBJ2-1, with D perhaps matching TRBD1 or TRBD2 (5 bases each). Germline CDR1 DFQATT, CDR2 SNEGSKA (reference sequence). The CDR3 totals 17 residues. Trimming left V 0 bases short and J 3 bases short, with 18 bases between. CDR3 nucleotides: TGCAGTGCTAGAGAGCATCTTGGGGGAAGGAGCTACAATGAGCAGTTCTTC. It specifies CSAREHLGGRSYNEQFF.

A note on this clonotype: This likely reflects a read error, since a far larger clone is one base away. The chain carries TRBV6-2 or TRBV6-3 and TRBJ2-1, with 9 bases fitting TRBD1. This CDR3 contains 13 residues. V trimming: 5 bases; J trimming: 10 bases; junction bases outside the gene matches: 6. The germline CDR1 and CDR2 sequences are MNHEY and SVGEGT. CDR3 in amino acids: CASSLSGTGEQFF. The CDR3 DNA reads TGTGCCAGCAGTCTTTCCGGGACAGGGGAGCAGTTCTTC.

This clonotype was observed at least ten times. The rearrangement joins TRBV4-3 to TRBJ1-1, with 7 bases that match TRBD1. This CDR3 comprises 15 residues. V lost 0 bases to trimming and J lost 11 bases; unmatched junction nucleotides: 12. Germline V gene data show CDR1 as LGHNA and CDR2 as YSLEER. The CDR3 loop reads CASSQDLNVGQEAFF. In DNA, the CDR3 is TGCGCCAGCAGCCAAGATCTTAATGTCGGACAGGAGGCTTTCTTT.

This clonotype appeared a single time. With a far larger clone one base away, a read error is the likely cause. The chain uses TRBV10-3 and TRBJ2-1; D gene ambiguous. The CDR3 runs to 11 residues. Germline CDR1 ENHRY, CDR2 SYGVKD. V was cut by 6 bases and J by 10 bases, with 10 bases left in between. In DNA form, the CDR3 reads TGTGCCATCAGGCTAAACGCGGAGCAGTTCTTC. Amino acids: CAIRLNAEQFF.

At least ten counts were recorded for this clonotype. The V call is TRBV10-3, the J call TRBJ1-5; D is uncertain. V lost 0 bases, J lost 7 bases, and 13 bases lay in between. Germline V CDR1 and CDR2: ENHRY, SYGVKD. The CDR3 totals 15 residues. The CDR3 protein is CAISESVGTPQPQHF. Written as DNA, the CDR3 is TGTGCCATCAGTGAGTCGGTCGGAACCCCCCAGCCCCAGCATTTT.

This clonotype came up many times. The CDR3 bases are TGTGCCATCACCGGGACAGAAGGATACGAGCAGTACTTC. It specifies CAITGTEGYEQYF. The chain recombines TRBV10-3 with TRBJ2-7; 7 nucleotides match TRBD1. The CDR3 runs 13 residues. Germline V CDR1 and CDR2: ENHRY, SYGVKD. With 7 bases clipped from V and 4 bases from J, the junction kept 7 bases outside the gene matches.

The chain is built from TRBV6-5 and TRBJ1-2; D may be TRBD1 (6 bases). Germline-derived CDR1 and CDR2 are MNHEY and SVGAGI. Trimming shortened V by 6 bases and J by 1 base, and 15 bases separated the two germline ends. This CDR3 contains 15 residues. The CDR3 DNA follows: TGTGCCAGCAGCTCCGGGACAACCCTTAACTATGGCTACACCTTC. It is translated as CASSSGTTLNYGYTF.

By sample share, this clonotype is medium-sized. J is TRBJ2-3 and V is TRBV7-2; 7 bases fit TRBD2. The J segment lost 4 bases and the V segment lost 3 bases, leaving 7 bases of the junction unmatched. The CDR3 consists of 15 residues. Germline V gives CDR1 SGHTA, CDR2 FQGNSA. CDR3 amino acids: CASSFRRGMADTQYF. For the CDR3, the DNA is TGTGCCAGCAGCTTCCGGCGGGGGATGGCAGATACGCAGTATTTT.

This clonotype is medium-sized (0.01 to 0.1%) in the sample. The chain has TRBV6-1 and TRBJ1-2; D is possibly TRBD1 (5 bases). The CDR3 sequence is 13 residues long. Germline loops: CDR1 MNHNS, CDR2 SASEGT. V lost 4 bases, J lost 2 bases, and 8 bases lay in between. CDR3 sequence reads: CASSGQINYGYTF. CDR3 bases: TGTGCCAGCAGTGGACAGATAAACTATGGCTACACCTTC.

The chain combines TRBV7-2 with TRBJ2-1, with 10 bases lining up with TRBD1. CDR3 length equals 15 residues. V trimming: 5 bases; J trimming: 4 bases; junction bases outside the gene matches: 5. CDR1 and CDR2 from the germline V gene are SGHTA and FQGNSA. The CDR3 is CASSPQGQGYNEQFF. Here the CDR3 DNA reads TGTGCCAGCAGCCCTCAGGGACAGGGGTACAATGAGCAGTTCTTC.

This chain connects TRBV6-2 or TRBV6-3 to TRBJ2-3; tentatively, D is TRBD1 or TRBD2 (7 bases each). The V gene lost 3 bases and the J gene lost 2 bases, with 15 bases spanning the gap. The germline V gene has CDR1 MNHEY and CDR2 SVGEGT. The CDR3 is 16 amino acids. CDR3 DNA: TGTGCCAGCAGTTATGTGCAGGGGGGGTCCACAGATACGCAGTATTTT. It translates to CASSYVQGGSTDTQYF.

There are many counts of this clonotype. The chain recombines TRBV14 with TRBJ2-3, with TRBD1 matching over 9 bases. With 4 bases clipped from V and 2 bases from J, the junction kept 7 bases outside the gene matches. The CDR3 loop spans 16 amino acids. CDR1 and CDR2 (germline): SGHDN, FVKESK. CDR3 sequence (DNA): TGTGCCAGCAGCCCCGGGACAGGGCTAATCACAGATACGCAGTATTTT. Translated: CASSPGTGLITDTQYF.

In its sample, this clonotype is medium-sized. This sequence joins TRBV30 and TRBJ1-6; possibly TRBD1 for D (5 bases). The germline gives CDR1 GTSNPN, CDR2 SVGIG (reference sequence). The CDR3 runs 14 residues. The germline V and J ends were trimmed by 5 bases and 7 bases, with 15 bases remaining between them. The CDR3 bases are TGTGCCTGGGGAGGAGGGACCGGGAATTCACCCCTCCACTTT. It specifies CAWGGGTGNSPLHF.

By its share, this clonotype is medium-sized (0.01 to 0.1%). The CDR3 region is CASSTWTGANEQYF. As DNA, the CDR3 is TGTGCCAGCAGCACCTGGACAGGGGCGAACGAGCAGTACTTC. The chain recombines TRBV7-2 with TRBJ2-7, with 9 bases aligning to TRBD1. CDR3 length: 14 residues. CDR1 is SGHTA and CDR2 is FQGNSA in the germline V gene. With V trimmed by 5 bases and J by 5 bases, 7 bases remained unmatched.

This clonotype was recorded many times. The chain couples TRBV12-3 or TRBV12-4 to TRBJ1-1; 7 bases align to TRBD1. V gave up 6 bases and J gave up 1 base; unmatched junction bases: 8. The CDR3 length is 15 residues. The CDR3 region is CASSLGGAGNTEAFF. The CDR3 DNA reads TGTGCCAGCAGCCTAGGGGGCGCGGGGAACACTGAAGCTTTCTTT.

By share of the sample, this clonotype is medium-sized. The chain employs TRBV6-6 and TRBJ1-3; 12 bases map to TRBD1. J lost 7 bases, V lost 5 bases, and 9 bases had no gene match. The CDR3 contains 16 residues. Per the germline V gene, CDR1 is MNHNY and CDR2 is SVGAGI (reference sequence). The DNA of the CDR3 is TGTGCCAGCAGTCAAACCGGGACAGGGGGCAGGAACACCATATATTTT. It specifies CASSQTGTGGRNTIYF.

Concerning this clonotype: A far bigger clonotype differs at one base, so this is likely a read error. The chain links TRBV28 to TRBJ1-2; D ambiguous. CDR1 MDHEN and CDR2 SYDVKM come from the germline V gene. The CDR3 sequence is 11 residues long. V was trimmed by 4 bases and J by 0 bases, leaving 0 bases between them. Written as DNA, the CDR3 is TGTGCCAGCAGTTCTAACTATGGCTACACCTTC. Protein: CASSSNYGYTF.

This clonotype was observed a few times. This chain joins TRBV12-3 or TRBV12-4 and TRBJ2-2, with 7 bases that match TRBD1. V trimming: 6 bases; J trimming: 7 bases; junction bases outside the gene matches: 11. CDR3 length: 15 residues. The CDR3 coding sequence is TGTGCCAGCAGACCACCGACAGGGTCCGGCGGGGAGCTGTTTTTT. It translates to CASRPPTGSGGELFF.

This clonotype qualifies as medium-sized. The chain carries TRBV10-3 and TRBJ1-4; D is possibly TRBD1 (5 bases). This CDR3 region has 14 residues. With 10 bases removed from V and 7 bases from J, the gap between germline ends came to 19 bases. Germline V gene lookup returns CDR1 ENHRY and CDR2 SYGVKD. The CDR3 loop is CATHSSGAGEKLFF. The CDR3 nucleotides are TGTGCCACCCACTCCAGCGGGGCTGGTGAAAAACTGTTTTTT.

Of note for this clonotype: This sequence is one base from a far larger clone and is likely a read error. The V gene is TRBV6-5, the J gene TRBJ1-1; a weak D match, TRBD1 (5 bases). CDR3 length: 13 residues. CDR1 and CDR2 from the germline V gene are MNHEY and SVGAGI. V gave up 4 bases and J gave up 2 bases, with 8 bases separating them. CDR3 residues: CASSFGQNTEAFF. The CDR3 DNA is TGTGCCAGCAGTTTCGGACAAAACACTGAAGCTTTCTTT.

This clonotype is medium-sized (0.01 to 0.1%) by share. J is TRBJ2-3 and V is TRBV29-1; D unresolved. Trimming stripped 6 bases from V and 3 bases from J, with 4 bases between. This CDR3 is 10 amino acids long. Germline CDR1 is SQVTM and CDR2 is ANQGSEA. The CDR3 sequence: CSVYTDTQYF. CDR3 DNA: TGCAGCGTCTATACAGATACGCAGTATTTT.

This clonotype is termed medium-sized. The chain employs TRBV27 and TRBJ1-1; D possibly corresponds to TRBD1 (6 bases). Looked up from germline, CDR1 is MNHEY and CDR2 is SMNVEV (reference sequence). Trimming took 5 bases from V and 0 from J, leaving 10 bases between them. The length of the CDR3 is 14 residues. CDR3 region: CASSHRGVNTEAFF. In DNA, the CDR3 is TGTGCCAGCAGTCATAGGGGGGTGAACACTGAAGCTTTCTTT.

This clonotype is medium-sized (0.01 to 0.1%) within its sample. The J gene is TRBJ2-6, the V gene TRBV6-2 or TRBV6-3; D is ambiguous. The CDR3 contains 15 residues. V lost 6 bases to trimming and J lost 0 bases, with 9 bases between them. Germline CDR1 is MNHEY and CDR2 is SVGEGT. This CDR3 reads CASRHPGSGANVLTF. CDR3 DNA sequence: TGTGCCAGCAGACACCCAGGCTCTGGGGCCAACGTCCTGACTTTC.

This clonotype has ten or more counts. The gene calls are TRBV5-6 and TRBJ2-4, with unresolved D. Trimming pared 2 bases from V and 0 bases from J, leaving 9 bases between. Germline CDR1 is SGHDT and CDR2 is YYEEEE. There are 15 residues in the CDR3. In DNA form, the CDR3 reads TGTGCCAGCAGCTTTAGGAATCTAGCCAAAAACATTCAGTACTTC. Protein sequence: CASSFRNLAKNIQYF.

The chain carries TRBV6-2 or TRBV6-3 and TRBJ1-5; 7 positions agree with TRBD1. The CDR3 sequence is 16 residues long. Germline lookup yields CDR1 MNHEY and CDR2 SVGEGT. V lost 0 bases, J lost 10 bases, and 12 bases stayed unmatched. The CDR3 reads CASSYSQRDSPFPQHF. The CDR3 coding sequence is TGTGCCAGCAGTTACTCCCAGCGGGACAGTCCTTTTCCCCAGCATTTT.

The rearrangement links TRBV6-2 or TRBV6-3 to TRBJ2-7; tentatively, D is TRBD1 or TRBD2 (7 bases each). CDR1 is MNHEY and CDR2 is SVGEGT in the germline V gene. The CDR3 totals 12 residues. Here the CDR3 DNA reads TGTAGCAGCTCACAGGGGACTACCGAGCAGTACTTC. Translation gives CSSSQGTTEQYF.

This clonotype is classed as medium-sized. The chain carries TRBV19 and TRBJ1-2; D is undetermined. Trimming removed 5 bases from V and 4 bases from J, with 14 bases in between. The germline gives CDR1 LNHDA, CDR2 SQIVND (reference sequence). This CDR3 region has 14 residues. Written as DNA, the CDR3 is TGTGCCAGTAGTCTTACCGGGCCTGGCTATGGCTACACCTTC. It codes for CASSLTGPGYGYTF. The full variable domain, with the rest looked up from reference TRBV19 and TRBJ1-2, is DGGITQSPKYLFRKEGQNVTLSCEQNLNHDAMYWYRQDPGQGLRLIYYSQIVNDFQKGDIAEGYSVSREKKESFPLTVTSAQKNPTAFYLCASSLTGPGYGYTFGSGTRLTVV.

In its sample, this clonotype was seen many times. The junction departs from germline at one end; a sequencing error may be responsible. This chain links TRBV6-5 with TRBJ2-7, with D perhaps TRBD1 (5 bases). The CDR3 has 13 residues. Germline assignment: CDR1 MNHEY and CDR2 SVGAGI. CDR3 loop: CASRANAKGPEVF. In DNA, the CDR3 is TGTGCCAGCAGGGCTAACGCAAAGGGGCCAGAAGTGTTC.